This T cell receptor beta chain derives from a study of T cells in tuberculosis. After removal of 0 bases from V and 6 bases from J, the junction contained 12 bases not matched to a gene. The CDR3 consists of 17 residues. Germline-derived CDR1 and CDR2 are SGDLS and YYNGEE. Only in-frame clones appear in the TCRdb table, and some are missing; sequencing was by immunoSEQ multiplex PCR. The profile shows around 45,000 clones, approximately 94% of them singletons. The origin of this receptor is a donor aged 10-30 years with latent tuberculosis or without tuberculosis infection. Some clones in this sample may be carry-over from other donors' samples. The sequencing input was PBMCs. The chain couples TRBV9 to TRBJ2-1, with 7 bases that match TRBD2. The CDR3 reads CASSVAPRTGGPNEQFF. The CDR3 DNA is TGTGCCAGCAGCGTAGCCCCCCGAACGGGAGGTCCCAATGAGCAGTTCTTC.